The 11 T cell receptor beta chains reported below all come from one sample, sequenced in a study of shared clonotypes between healthy human individuals. This table comes from immunoSEQ multiplex PCR, and its TCRdb copy is limited to in-frame clones, with some not included. Among about 520,000 clones, around 73% were seen once, and the ten largest hold around 12%. The sequenced material came from PBMCs. These receptors were taken from a woman aged 40 to 50 in good health. Some clones in this sample may be carry-over from other donors' samples.

The chain joins TRBV27 to TRBJ1-1, with D possibly being TRBD1 (6 bases). The CDR3 totals 13 residues. Germline-derived CDR1 and CDR2 are MNHEY and SMNVEV (reference sequence). V was clipped by 7 bases and J by 2 bases, with 11 bases between them. CDR3 in amino acids: CASTKQGNTEAFF. For the CDR3, the DNA is TGTGCCAGCACCAAACAGGGAAACACTGAAGCTTTCTTT.

Only one count was recorded for this clone. CDR3 DNA: TGTGCCAGCCGGACAGGACAAGAGCAGTACTTC. This sequence encodes CASRTGQEQYF. The chain is built from TRBV6-1 and TRBJ2-7; 7 bases align to TRBD1. The length of the CDR3 is 11 residues. The germline CDR1 and CDR2 sequences are MNHNS and SASEGT. The trim removed 8 bases at V and 7 bases at J, leaving 5 bases unmatched.

This clone was recorded at least ten times. Other DNA sequences within the sample encode an identical CDR3. The V and J genes are TRBV5-8 and TRBJ2-2; 7 bases align to TRBD1. Germline loops: CDR1 SGHTS, CDR2 YDEGEE. With V trimmed by 1 base and J by 1 base, 4 bases remained unmatched. This CDR3 contains 16 residues. The CDR3 loop is CASSLPQGVNTGELFF. The CDR3, as DNA: TGTGCCAGCAGCTTGCCTCAGGGGGTGAACACCGGGGAGCTGTTTTTT.

This clone came up a few times. The V gene is TRBV30, the J gene TRBJ1-3; D uncertain. The CDR3 runs 14 residues. Germline V CDR1 and CDR2: GTSNPN, SVGIG (reference sequence). The V end lost 0 bases, the J end lost 2 bases, and 8 bases lay between the germline ends. The CDR3 bases are TGTGCCTGGAGTGTAAACAAGGCTGGAAACACCATATATTTT. Residues: CAWSVNKAGNTIYF.

This clone is a singleton in its sample. This chain joins TRBV11-3 and TRBJ2-1; 14 bases fit TRBD2. The germline V gene encodes CDR1 SGHNT and CDR2 YENEEA. V shed 1 base, J shed 4 bases, and the junction held 9 bases outside the gene matches. This CDR3 spans 19 amino acids. CDR3 nucleotides: TGTGCCAGCAGCTTAGGGGAGGGACTAGCGGGAGACCCGTACAATGAGCAGTTCTTC. This sequence encodes CASSLGEGLAGDPYNEQFF.

This rearrangement joins TRBV5-1 to TRBJ2-5, with 9 bases fitting TRBD1. J was trimmed by 5 bases and V by 4 bases; bases with no gene match: 12. The CDR3 has 16 residues. Per germline, CDR1 SGHRS and CDR2 YFSETQ. Here the CDR3 reads CASSLGTGLLGETQYF. In DNA form, the CDR3 reads TGCGCCAGCAGCCTAGGGACAGGGCTTTTAGGGGAGACCCAGTACTTC.

The chain uses TRBV5-1 and TRBJ2-3, with 11 bases identical to TRBD2. CDR3 length equals 16 residues. The junction had 7 bases not matched to a gene; V was cut back by 4 bases and J by 3 bases. Germline V gene sequence: CDR1 SGHRS, CDR2 YFSETQ. The CDR3 DNA follows: TGCGCCAGCAGCCCCCCCGGGACTAGCGGTACAGATACGCAGTATTTT. This gives the protein CASSPPGTSGTDTQYF.

V is TRBV28 and J is TRBJ2-1; D might be TRBD2 (6 bases). V was shortened by 6 bases and J by 0 bases, with 12 bases between the two germline ends. Germline V gene lookup returns CDR1 MDHEN and CDR2 SYDVKM. The CDR3 spans 15 residues. CDR3 DNA: TGTGCCAGCAGATCGGGACTCGGCTCCTACAATGAGCAGTTCTTC. Translating gives CASRSGLGSYNEQFF.

V usage is TRBV6-1 and J usage is TRBJ1-5; the D gene is possibly TRBD1 (6 bases). The CDR3 extends over 14 amino acids. Germline V gene lookup returns CDR1 MNHNS and CDR2 SASEGT. Trimming pared 0 bases from V and 6 bases from J, leaving 9 bases between. The CDR3 loop reads CASSEASGVQPQHF. Here the CDR3 DNA reads TGTGCCAGCAGTGAAGCGTCAGGGGTTCAGCCCCAGCATTTT.

The chain joins TRBV28 to TRBJ2-4; 8 nucleotides match TRBD1. The germline V gene has CDR1 MDHEN and CDR2 SYDVKM. The CDR3 has 18 residues. J was trimmed by 0 bases and V by 2 bases; bases with no gene match: 9. DNA of the CDR3: TGTGCCAGCAGTTTAGCAGGGGGCGTGGGTTTAGCCAAAAACATTCAGTACTTC. Encoded protein: CASSLAGGVGLAKNIQYF.

The V call is TRBV5-1, the J call TRBJ1-1, with D possibly TRBD1 on 6 matching bases. The ends were cut back, 4 bases at V and 6 bases at J, with 10 bases in the middle. The CDR3 extends over 12 amino acids. Germline V gives CDR1 SGHRS, CDR2 YFSETQ. The CDR3 is CASSVGQAEAFF. The CDR3 DNA sequence: TGCGCCAGCAGCGTGGGACAAGCTGAAGCTTTCTTT.